The entry below describes one T cell receptor (beta chain). In the authors' methods: Amplification of reference gene primers provided the estimated nucleated cell counts. Sequencing used immunoSEQ multiplex PCR; TCRdb keeps in-frame clones, though not all of them. V and J calls and clone size are given by that table; D and trimming were obtained from the DNA. The profile shows around 300,000 clones, 88% of them singletons. This CDR3 comprises 14 residues. Per the germline V gene, CDR1 is MNHEY and CDR2 is SVGAGI. Deletions cut 6 bases from V and 4 bases from J, with 15 bases between. The data belong to a study of blood T cell repertoires in COVID-19. Across the whole study: Sites across the United States, Italy and Spain contributed samples from acute and convalescent COVID-19. Sample material is recorded as cDNA or gDNA derived from T cells, B-cell-depleted T cells, or PBMCs.

Sequenced: peripheral blood. This clonotype was sampled from a woman in her 50s with active or convalescent COVID-19. The chain combines TRBV6-5 with TRBJ1-2; the D gene is possibly TRBD1 (6 bases). CDR3 protein: CASSPGQRSYGYTF. CDR3 DNA: TGTGCCAGCAGCCCCGGACAGAGGAGCTATGGCTACACCTTC.